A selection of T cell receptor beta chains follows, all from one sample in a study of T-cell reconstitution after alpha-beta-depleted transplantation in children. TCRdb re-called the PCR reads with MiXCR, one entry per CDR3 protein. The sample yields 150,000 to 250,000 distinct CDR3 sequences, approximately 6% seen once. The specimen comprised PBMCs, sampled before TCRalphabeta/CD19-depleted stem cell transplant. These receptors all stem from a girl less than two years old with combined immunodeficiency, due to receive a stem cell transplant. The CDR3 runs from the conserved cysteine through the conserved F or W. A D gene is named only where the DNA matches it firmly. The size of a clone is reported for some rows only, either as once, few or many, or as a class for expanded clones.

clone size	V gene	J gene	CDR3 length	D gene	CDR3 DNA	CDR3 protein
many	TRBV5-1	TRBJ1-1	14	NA	TGCGCCAGCAGCAACCAGGGAGCGAACACTGAAGCTTTCTTT	CASSNQGANTEAFF
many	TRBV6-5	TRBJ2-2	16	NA	TGTGCCAGCAGTTATTCGCCGGATGGGGCGGGCGGGGAGCTGTTTTTT	CASSYSPDGAGGELFF
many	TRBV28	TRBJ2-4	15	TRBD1	TGTGCCAGCAGCTTCCCCCGACAGGGGATAAACATTCAGTACTTC	CASSFPRQGINIQYF
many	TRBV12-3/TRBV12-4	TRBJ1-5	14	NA	TGTGCCAGCAGTTTAATCACCAGTAATCAGCCCCAGCATTTT	CASSLITSNQPQHF
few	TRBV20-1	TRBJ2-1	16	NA	TGCAGTGCGGACGCAGGGGGGCCTCTAGCGGGCAATGAGCAGTTCTTC	CSADAGGPLAGNEQFF
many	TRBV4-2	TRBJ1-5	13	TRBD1	TGTGCCAGCAGCCGCTCAGGGGGCGAGGCCCAGCATTTT	CASSRSGGEAQHF
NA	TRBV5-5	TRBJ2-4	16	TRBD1	TGTGCCAGCAGCTATTTGGACAGGGGAGTCAAAAACATTCAGTACTTC	CASSYLDRGVKNIQYF
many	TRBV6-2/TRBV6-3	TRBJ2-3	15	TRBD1	TGTGCCAGCAGTTACCCCCAGGGGGCTAAAGATACGCAGTATTTT	CASSYPQGAKDTQYF
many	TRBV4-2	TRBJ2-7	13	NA	TGTGCCAGCAGCCACCGTGCCTCCTACGAGCAGTACTTC	CASSHRASYEQYF
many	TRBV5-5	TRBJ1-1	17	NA	TGTGCCAGCAGCTCCAACACGGGCTTACTTATCTCCACTGAAGCTTTCTTT	CASSSNTGLLISTEAFF
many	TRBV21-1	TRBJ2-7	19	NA	TGTGCCAGCAGCAAAGGCGGGTGGGTGGGGACAGGTCTTACCTACGAGCAGTACTTC	CASSKGGWVGTGLTYEQYF
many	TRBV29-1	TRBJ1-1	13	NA	TGCAGTTCAAAGGGCTTCGGTATCGCTGAAGCTTTCTTT	CSSKGFGIAEAFF
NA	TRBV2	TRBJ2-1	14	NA	TGTGCCAACAGTGATGGGGACTCCTACAATGAGCAGTTCTTC	CANSDGDSYNEQFF
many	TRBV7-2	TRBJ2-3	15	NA	TGTGCCAGCTACGCAGGGAGCCCTCCCACAGATACGCAGTATTTT	CASYAGSPPTDTQYF
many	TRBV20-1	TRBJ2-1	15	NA	TGCAGTGCTAGTACAGGGTTAGGCGGTAGTCATGAGCAGTTCTTC	CSASTGLGGSHEQFF
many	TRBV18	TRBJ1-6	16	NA	TGTGCCAGCTCACCACCTCGAGGGTCCTATAATTCACCCCTCCACTTT	CASSPPRGSYNSPLHF
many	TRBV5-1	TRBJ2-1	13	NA	TGCGCCAGCAGACTAGATAGTTACAATGAGCAGTTCTTC	CASRLDSYNEQFF